One sample yielded the 12 T cell receptor beta chains listed below, sequenced in a study of neurological immune-mediated disorders. TCRdb passed the 5' RACE reads through MiXCR, listing each CDR3 protein once. Among tens of thousands of distinct CDR3 sequences listed, more than 4.5% were seen once. Sequenced: CD4+ T cells from blood. The receptors derive from a young man in good health.

This clonotype was found many times. The chain has TRBV20-1 and TRBJ2-3, with a weak D call TRBD2 (6 bases). CDR3 length: 11 amino acids. Per germline, CDR1 DFQATT and CDR2 SNEGSKA (reference sequence). Trimming cost V 5 bases and J 6 bases, with 9 bases left between them. The CDR3 DNA sequence: TGCAGTGCTCTCCGGGGGGATACGCAGTATTTT. It encodes CSALRGDTQYF.

This clonotype occurred many times. V gene TRBV7-2 combines with J gene TRBJ2-7, with TRBD2 matching 9 bases. The CDR3 extends over 16 amino acids. Germline values: CDR1 SGHTA, CDR2 FQGNSA. Trimming removed 3 bases from V and 3 bases from J; junction bases left unmatched: 9. For the CDR3, the DNA is TGTGCCAGCAGCTTGAGGGGAGCGGGGGGAAACTACGAGCAGTACTTC. This sequence encodes CASSLRGAGGNYEQYF.

This clonotype was found many times. This chain links TRBV20-1 with TRBJ2-3; the D is unclear. Deletions cut 8 bases from V and 4 bases from J, with 10 bases between. The CDR3 spans 11 residues. The V gene's germline CDR1 is DFQATT and CDR2 SNEGSKA (reference sequence). CDR3 bases: TGCAGTACACATGTCCCAGATACGCAGTATTTT. Its translation: CSTHVPDTQYF.

Many counts were recorded for this clonotype. This rearrangement joins TRBV11-2 to TRBJ2-3; 8 bases match TRBD2. Germline-derived CDR1 and CDR2 are SGHAT and FQNNGV. V was clipped by 7 bases and J by 7 bases; unmatched bases: 16. CDR3 size: 16 residues. The CDR3 nucleotides are TGTGCCAGCATCGCCGGGGGGGGGACGGCGAGATATACGCAGTATTTT. This gives the protein CASIAGGGTARYTQYF.

Many counts were recorded for this clonotype. The J gene is TRBJ2-3, the V gene TRBV6-5; tentative D call: TRBD1 (5 bases). Germline CDR1 is MNHEY and CDR2 is SVGAGI. The V end lost 0 bases, the J end lost 2 bases, and 12 bases lay between the germline ends. The CDR3 loop spans 16 amino acids. As DNA, the CDR3 is TGTGCCAGCAGTTACTCATGGGGCCCAATCACAGATACGCAGTATTTT. Translation: CASSYSWGPITDTQYF.

The V call is TRBV3-1, the J call TRBJ1-1; D may be TRBD1 (6 bases). Looked up from germline, CDR1 is LGHDT and CDR2 is YNNKEL (reference sequence). This CDR3 region has 13 residues. V was cut by 0 bases and J by 4 bases, with 6 bases left in between. The CDR3 sequence is CASSQDRGTEAFF. CDR3 nucleotides: TGTGCCAGCAGCCAAGACAGGGGCACTGAAGCTTTCTTT.

This clonotype was found many times. The chain couples TRBV5-1 to TRBJ2-1, with 9 bases matching TRBD2. The CDR3 length is 14 residues. From germline, CDR1 is SGHRS and CDR2 YFSETQ. The junction had 3 bases not matched to a gene; V was cut back by 1 base and J by 7 bases. CDR3 sequence: CASSLSSGGNEQFF. The CDR3 DNA follows: TGCGCCAGCAGCTTGAGTAGCGGGGGTAATGAGCAGTTCTTC.

This clonotype was found many times. The rearrangement uses TRBV20-1 and TRBJ1-2, with a weak D call TRBD1 (5 bases). Germline loops: CDR1 DFQATT, CDR2 SNEGSKA (reference sequence). This CDR3 region has 12 residues. The CDR3: CSEGAPGYGYTF. The CDR3 DNA reads TGCAGCGAAGGGGCCCCCGGTTATGGCTACACCTTC.

This clonotype was observed at least ten times. The chain is built from TRBV5-1 and TRBJ1-2; D possibly corresponds to TRBD1 (6 bases). V lost 5 bases and J 6 bases, leaving 20 bases between the germline ends. Germline assignment: CDR1 SGHRS and CDR2 YFSETQ. The CDR3 totals 15 residues. Here the CDR3 DNA reads TGCGCCAGCAGGAGTACAGGGAGCGATGACAATGGCTACACCTTC. It translates to CASRSTGSDDNGYTF.

This clonotype was counted many times. The V and J genes are TRBV20-1 and TRBJ2-3, with D tentatively TRBD2 (7 bases). V was shortened by 3 bases and J by 5 bases, with 12 bases between the two germline ends. CDR3 length: 13 residues. Germline assignment: CDR1 DFQATT and CDR2 SNEGSKA (reference sequence). The CDR3 DNA is TGCAGTGCTAGTGGGGGGGCTGAAGATACGCAGTATTTT. Translation: CSASGGAEDTQYF.

This clonotype was recorded at least ten times. This chain joins TRBV12-3 or TRBV12-4 and TRBJ2-3; D gene uncertain. Trimming left V 2 bases short and J 8 bases short, with 8 bases between. CDR3 length equals 12 residues. The CDR3 sequence is CASSLLLSTQYF. For the CDR3, the DNA is TGTGCCAGCAGTTTATTACTAAGTACGCAGTATTTT.

This clonotype came up many times. The rearrangement links TRBV5-1 to TRBJ2-3; D is undetermined. Trimming left V 5 bases short and J 2 bases short, with 12 bases between. CDR3 length equals 14 residues. In germline, CDR1 is SGHRS, CDR2 YFSETQ. The CDR3 nucleotides are TGCGCCAGCAGTCGTGGTGGTACCACAGATACGCAGTATTTT. Translated, it gives CASSRGGTTDTQYF.